Below are 23 T cell receptor beta chains sequenced from a single sample in a study of cytomegalovirus exposure and HLA in healthy donors. Both 60 Vbeta primers and 13 Jbeta primers went into the PCR. The method was immunoSEQ multiplex PCR; TCRdb's version includes in-frame clones alone and lacks a portion of them. The sample lists about 140,000 clones, about four fifths occurring once. The specimen sequenced was PBMCs. The receptors shown here come from a man aged 35 to 55 in good health and CMV-seronegative.

The rearrangement uses TRBV12-5 and TRBJ2-7; a weak D match, TRBD2 (5 bases). The CDR3 spans 15 residues. Per the germline V gene, CDR1 is LGHNT and CDR2 is FRNRAP. V lost 7 bases and J 2 bases, leaving 18 bases between the germline ends. In nucleotides, the CDR3 is TGTGCTAGTGAACCTGGAGGCCCCCCGGCCTACGAGCAGTACTTC. It specifies CASEPGGPPAYEQYF.

The chain recombines TRBV6-5 with TRBJ2-5, with 9 bases that match TRBD2. V trimming: 1 base; J trimming: 2 bases; junction bases outside the gene matches: 2. Looked up from germline, CDR1 is MNHEY and CDR2 is SVGAGI. This CDR3 region has 15 residues. The DNA for the CDR3 is TGTGCCAGCAGTTACTGGGCGGGGGGGCAAGAGACCCAGTACTTC. Translated: CASSYWAGGQETQYF.

The chain recombines TRBV18 with TRBJ2-7, with 9 bases fitting TRBD1. CDR3 length: 16 amino acids. Germline values: CDR1 KGHSH, CDR2 LQKENI. V was clipped by 3 bases and J by 4 bases; unmatched bases: 10. CDR3 sequence (DNA): TGTGCCAGCTCACCCGGACAGGGGTACACCGCTTACGAGCAGTACTTC. This gives the protein CASSPGQGYTAYEQYF.

The V call is TRBV5-4, the J call TRBJ2-3; the D is unclear. Germline V gives CDR1 SGHNT, CDR2 YYREEE (reference sequence). The CDR3 loop spans 15 amino acids. V was shortened by 0 bases and J by 0 bases, with 8 bases between the two germline ends. The CDR3 region has the DNA TGTGCCAGCAGCTTGGACAGCCCTAGCACAGATACGCAGTATTTT. This gives the protein CASSLDSPSTDTQYF. Full variable domain (rest looked up from reference TRBV5-4 and TRBJ2-3): ETGVTQSPTHLIKTRGQQVTLRCSSQSGHNTVSWYQQALGQGPQFIFQYYREEENGRGNFPPRFSGLQFPNYSSELNVNALELDDSALYLCASSLDSPSTDTQYFGPGTRLTVL.

The chain carries TRBV6-6 and TRBJ2-5; D remains ambiguous. Germline CDR1 reads MNHNY; CDR2 reads SVGAGI (reference sequence). V lost 5 bases, J lost 3 bases, and 16 bases lay in between. The length of the CDR3 is 15 residues. CDR3 region: CASSRPSGREETQYF. CDR3 DNA: TGTGCCAGCAGTCGCCCTTCTGGGCGAGAAGAGACCCAGTACTTC.

The genes are TRBV11-2 and TRBJ1-1; no firm D call. V lost 6 bases and J lost 2, with 10 bases in between. Germline CDR1 is SGHAT and CDR2 is FQNNGV. The CDR3 is 13 residues long. Here the CDR3 reads CASRSGLNTEAFF. The CDR3 nucleotides are TGTGCCAGCAGAAGCGGACTCAACACTGAAGCTTTCTTT.

The CDR3 loop reads CASSPQIGGADGELFF. The CDR3 DNA reads as TGTGCCAGCTCACCACAGATCGGGGGGGCCGACGGGGAGCTGTTTTTT. The chain uses TRBV18 and TRBJ2-2; 8 positions match TRBD2. Germline CDR1 KGHSH, CDR2 LQKENI. Trimming removed 1 base from V and 7 bases from J; junction bases left unmatched: 8. The CDR3 loop spans 16 amino acids.

The CDR3 loop is CASSRRAPGYGYTF. CDR3 nucleotide sequence: TGTGCCAGCAGCCGGCGGGCCCCCGGCTATGGCTACACCTTC. The V gene is TRBV6-5, the J gene TRBJ1-2; D uncertain. The CDR3 runs to 14 residues. Germline CDR1 and CDR2: MNHEY and SVGAGI. The ends were cut back, 6 bases at V and 4 bases at J, with 15 bases in the middle.

The chain uses TRBV6-1 and TRBJ2-5, with D possibly TRBD1 on 6 matching bases. CDR3 size: 15 residues. Germline lookup yields CDR1 MNHNS and CDR2 SASEGT. V gave up 1 base and J gave up 2 bases, with 11 bases separating them. The DNA for the CDR3 is TGTGCCAGCAGTGAAGGTTGGGGGCGTCAAGAGACCCAGTACTTC. Translated: CASSEGWGRQETQYF.

This chain joins TRBV19 and TRBJ1-5, with no clear D. CDR1 is LNHDA and CDR2 is SQIVND in the germline V gene (reference sequence). CDR3 length equals 15 residues. The ends were cut back, 0 bases at V and 4 bases at J, with 10 bases in the middle. The CDR3 nucleotides are TGTGCCAGTAGTATAGATCACGGTCGAAATCAGCCCCAGCATTTT. Translating gives CASSIDHGRNQPQHF.

A few counts support this clone. The chain has TRBV6-5 and TRBJ1-1; maybe TRBD1 (6 bases). Deletions cut 2 bases from V and 8 bases from J, with 15 bases between. Germline V gene data show CDR1 as MNHEY and CDR2 as SVGAGI. The CDR3 is made up of 14 amino acids. The DNA of the CDR3 is TGTGCCAGCAGTTACAGCGGTATGACAGGAGAAGCTTTCTTT. This encodes CASSYSGMTGEAFF.

The chain joins TRBV9 to TRBJ1-1; D unresolved. Germline assignment: CDR1 SGDLS and CDR2 YYNGEE. Deletions cut 3 bases from V and 4 bases from J, with 10 bases between. CDR3 size: 13 residues. DNA of the CDR3: TGTGCCAGCAGCGCCAACAGTGGCACTGAAGCTTTCTTT. Translating it yields CASSANSGTEAFF.

The V gene is TRBV9, the J gene TRBJ1-5, with 7 bases aligning to TRBD1. This CDR3 region has 13 residues. V lost 5 bases and J lost 4; bases outside the gene matches: 3. The V gene's germline CDR1 is SGDLS and CDR2 YYNGEE. The CDR3 region is CASSPGGNQPQHF. In nucleotides, the CDR3 is TGTGCCAGCAGTCCAGGGGGGAATCAGCCCCAGCATTTT.

The rearrangement joins TRBV10-2 to TRBJ1-1; D call uncertain. Germline-derived CDR1 and CDR2 are WSHSY and SAAADI. V was shortened by 0 bases and J by 7 bases, with 6 bases between the two germline ends. CDR3 length: 12 residues. CDR3 nucleotide sequence: TGCGCCAGCAGTGAGTCGCGGGTTGAAGCTTTCTTT. It yields the protein CASSESRVEAFF.

V gene TRBV10-3 combines with J gene TRBJ2-5; the match to TRBD2 covers 8 bases. The V segment lost 7 bases and the J segment 2 bases; nucleotides outside the gene matches: 6. Germline CDR1 and CDR2: ENHRY and SYGVKD. The CDR3 runs to 14 residues. The CDR3: CAIKGGGTQETQYF. The CDR3 DNA is TGTGCCATCAAGGGCGGGGGGACACAAGAGACCCAGTACTTC.

J is TRBJ2-3 and V is TRBV19; 7 bases are a match to TRBD2. Losses at the gene ends were 1 base for V and 0 bases for J; bases not matched to a gene: 4. From germline, CDR1 is LNHDA and CDR2 SQIVND (reference sequence). This CDR3 spans 16 amino acids. The CDR3 nucleotides are TGTGCCAGTAGTATAGGCGGGGGACCTAGCACAGATACGCAGTATTTT. Translating gives CASSIGGGPSTDTQYF.

The chain links TRBV19 to TRBJ2-1; no clear D gene. V was clipped by 7 bases and J by 0 bases, with 13 bases between them. The length of the CDR3 is 15 residues. Per germline, CDR1 LNHDA and CDR2 SQIVND (reference sequence). The CDR3 protein is CASTANPGSYNEQFF. CDR3 nucleotide sequence: TGTGCCAGTACCGCCAACCCGGGCTCCTACAATGAGCAGTTCTTC.

A single count supports this clone. V gene TRBV27 combines with J gene TRBJ1-4; tentative D call: TRBD1 (6 bases). V lost 5 bases and J 6 bases, leaving 13 bases between the germline ends. CDR3 size: 14 residues. Germline CDR1 and CDR2: MNHEY and SMNVEV (reference sequence). Here the CDR3 reads CASSPQGPYEKLFF. CDR3 coding DNA: TGTGCCAGCAGTCCACAGGGTCCGTATGAAAAACTGTTTTTT.

This clone was counted between two and nine times. The chain uses TRBV5-1 and TRBJ1-2; 9 nucleotides match TRBD1. The trim removed 2 bases at V and 7 bases at J, leaving 12 bases unmatched. Per the germline V gene, CDR1 is SGHRS and CDR2 is YFSETQ. The CDR3 is 16 residues long. DNA of the CDR3: TGCGCCAGCAGCTTTTTTCAACAGGGGGCGGGGAGTGGCTACACCTTC. Translation: CASSFFQQGAGSGYTF.

The chain carries TRBV11-2 and TRBJ2-3; the match to TRBD1 covers 8 bases. Germline CDR1 and CDR2: SGHAT and FQNNGV. With 5 bases clipped from V and 4 bases from J, the junction kept 5 bases outside the gene matches. The CDR3 covers 14 residues. CDR3 protein: CASSRRTGPDTQYF. For the CDR3, the DNA is TGTGCCAGCAGCAGAAGGACAGGGCCAGATACGCAGTATTTT.

The chain employs TRBV7-9 and TRBJ1-6; D is undetermined. V lost 4 bases, J lost 7 bases, and 14 bases lay in between. Per germline, CDR1 SEHNR and CDR2 FQNEAQ (reference sequence). This CDR3 spans 15 amino acids. The CDR3 nucleotides read TGTGCCAGCAGCTCCTTTGAGGGTCAGAATTCACCCCTCCACTTT. This codes for CASSSFEGQNSPLHF.

The chain employs TRBV2 and TRBJ2-2, with 7 bases aligning to TRBD2. Germline CDR1 is SNHLY and CDR2 is FYNNEI. The CDR3 is 15 amino acids. After removal of 7 bases from V and 5 bases from J, the junction contained 10 bases not matched to a gene. The CDR3 loop reads CASTLGGGKTGELFF. The CDR3 nucleotides read TGTGCCAGCACCCTAGGCGGGGGAAAAACCGGGGAGCTGTTTTTT.

The chain recombines TRBV19 with TRBJ1-4; 9 bases agree with TRBD1. Germline trimming cut 3 bases from V and 7 bases from J; bases unmatched to any gene: 6. Germline-derived CDR1 and CDR2 are LNHDA and SQIVND (reference sequence). This CDR3 spans 15 amino acids. The DNA for the CDR3 is TGTGCCAGTAGTATTGGGACAGGGTTCGGTGAAAAACTGTTTTTT. Translated: CASSIGTGFGEKLFF. Filled out from reference TRBV19 and TRBJ1-4, the complete variable domain reads DGGITQSPKYLFRKEGQNVTLSCEQNLNHDAMYWYRQDPGQGLRLIYYSQIVNDFQKGDIAEGYSVSREKKESFPLTVTSAQKNPTAFYLCASSIGTGFGEKLFFGSGTQLSVL.